This entry describes one TCR beta chain. This specimen comes from a study of blood T cell repertoires in COVID-19. Study details: The samples span acute and convalescent COVID-19 from the United States, Italy and Spain. PBMCs, B-cell-depleted T cells, or T cells provided the cDNA or gDNA that made up the material.

Some clones are missing from TCRdb's copy, which holds only in-frame ones; the method was immunoSEQ multiplex PCR. The sample carries approximately 140,000 clones, more than 75% recorded once. The germline V and J ends were trimmed by 3 bases and 0 bases, with 6 bases remaining between them. The CDR3 consists of 14 residues. Germline CDR1 and CDR2: MDHEN and SYDVKM. Sequenced input: peripheral blood. This sequence was found in a man in his 70s with acute or convalescent COVID-19. V is TRBV28 and J is TRBJ1-5; D gene uncertain. CDR3 region: CASSFAGSNQPQHF. CDR3 sequence (DNA): TGTGCCAGCAGTTTTGCGGGTAGCAATCAGCCCCAGCATTTT.